This T cell receptor (beta chain) was observed in a study of blood T cell repertoires in COVID-19. Measured with immunoSEQ multiplex PCR; TCRdb has only the in-frame clones, and not every one. Here the sample spans 390,000 or so clones, about four fifths being singletons. This CDR3 spans 14 amino acids. The germline CDR1 and CDR2 sequences are MNHEY and SVGAGI. The V and J ends lost 8 bases and 4 bases respectively, with 18 bases between them. The chain uses TRBV6-5 and TRBJ2-7, with a tentative D call TRBD2 (5 bases). Sequenced input: PBMCs or T cells enriched from blood (not recorded which). The receptor comes from a woman aged 45-65 years who had recovered from COVID-19. The CDR3 DNA sequence: TGTGCCAGCCTGGTTTTTGAGGGTCCTTACGAGCAGTACTTC. This translates into CASLVFEGPYEQYF.